Listed here are 27 T cell receptor beta chains from one sample, sequenced in a study of metastatic and nonmetastatic thyroid tumors (dated by TCRdb to 2020 to 2022). No treatment had been received by any patient before thyroid surgery. Preparation of the library involved PCR. The instrument was an Illumina HiSeq 4000. In-frame beta chains were kept once TCRdb had trimmed the public reads at Q25 with fastp and called clones with MiXCR. Present in this sample are roughly 8,000 clones, about 30% of which were seen just once. Roughly 10% of the sample goes to the ten largest clones. The sequencing input was tumor tissue. The source of these receptors is a female donor with papillary thyroid cancer or a benign thyroid nodule (not recorded which). Some clones in this sample may be carry-over from other donors' samples.

The chain couples TRBV2 to TRBJ1-5; TRBD1 might be the D (6 bases). CDR3 length: 14 amino acids. Trimming took 7 bases from V and 3 from J, leaving 13 bases between them. Looked up from germline, CDR1 is SNHLY and CDR2 is FYNNEI. CDR3 residues: CASKIGQNNQPQHF. The CDR3 DNA reads TGTGCCAGCAAGATAGGACAGAACAATCAGCCCCAGCATTTT.

The chain has TRBV2 and TRBJ2-7, with 8 positions matching TRBD1. Germline CDR1 reads SNHLY; CDR2 reads FYNNEI. J lost 3 bases, V lost 9 bases, and 7 bases had no gene match. The CDR3 contains 13 residues. The CDR3 region is CASQRDRYYEQYF. The CDR3 nucleotides are TGTGCCAGTCAACGGGACAGGTACTACGAGCAGTACTTC.

The chain is built from TRBV20-1 and TRBJ1-4; D gene uncertain. The CDR3 covers 14 residues. The V gene's germline CDR1 is DFQATT and CDR2 SNEGSKA (reference sequence). The V end lost 6 bases, the J end lost 1 base, and 12 bases lay between the germline ends. This CDR3 reads CSAPRTETNEKLFF. In DNA, the CDR3 is TGCAGTGCACCCCGGACGGAAACTAATGAAAAACTGTTTTTT.

A note on this clone: It may be a read error: a sequence one base away is much more abundant. The same CDR3 arises from other DNA sequences in this sample as well. The DNA of the CDR3 is TGTGCCAGCAGCCGCGGGAGGCGAGTCGAGACCCAGTACTTC. Translation: CASSRGRRVETQYF. The rearrangement links TRBV3-1 to TRBJ2-5; 8 positions agree with TRBD2. The V gene's germline CDR1 is LGHDT and CDR2 YNNKEL (reference sequence). The CDR3 consists of 14 residues. After removal of 4 bases from V and 5 bases from J, the junction contained 6 bases not matched to a gene.

In this sample, this clone is medium-sized. The chain couples TRBV19 to TRBJ1-1; 9 positions agree with TRBD1. The V gene end was trimmed by 3 bases and the J gene end by 11 bases; junction bases not matched to a gene: 10. The CDR3 totals 14 residues. In germline, CDR1 is LNHDA, CDR2 SQIVND (reference sequence). The CDR3: CASSMGQGREVAFF. In DNA form, the CDR3 reads TGTGCCAGTAGTATGGGACAGGGCCGAGAAGTGGCTTTCTTT.

By sample share, this clone is hyperexpanded. The V call is TRBV12-3 or TRBV12-4, the J call TRBJ2-1, with TRBD2 as a possible D gene (7 bases). V lost 3 bases and J 8 bases, leaving 17 bases between the germline ends. The CDR3 is 15 amino acids. DNA of the CDR3: TGTGCCAGCAGTTTGGGGGGGGGCGCAGACGATGAGCAGTTCTTC. This encodes CASSLGGGADDEQFF.

This clone came up many times. The V gene is TRBV3-1, the J gene TRBJ2-5; D may match TRBD1 or TRBD2 (5 bases each). Germline-derived CDR1 and CDR2 are LGHDT and YNNKEL (reference sequence). The CDR3 totals 13 residues. Trimming removed 4 bases from V and 4 bases from J, with 10 bases in between. CDR3: CASSPAGRETQYF. In nucleotides, the CDR3 is TGTGCCAGCAGCCCGGCAGGGAGAGAGACCCAGTACTTC.

The chain has TRBV20-1 and TRBJ2-1, with D tentatively TRBD2 (8 bases). CDR1 and CDR2 (germline): DFQATT, SNEGSKA (reference sequence). The CDR3 runs 13 residues. Between the trimmed V and J ends, which lost 3 bases and 8 bases, there was a span of 14 bases. This CDR3 reads CSASSGTVDEQFF. CDR3 DNA sequence: TGCAGTGCTAGTAGCGGGACAGTTGATGAGCAGTTCTTC.

This clone was picked up many times. This may stem from a read error, because a much larger clone lies one nucleotide away. No conserved phenylalanine or tryptophan ends this CDR3, so it is likely a read error. This chain uses TRBV6-1 with TRBJ2-7; 7 bases map to TRBD1. V shed 1 base and J 3 bases; nucleotides not matched to a gene: 6. Germline V gene sequence: CDR1 MNHNS, CDR2 SASEGT. CDR3 size: 15 residues. For the CDR3, the DNA is TGTGCCAGCAGTGAAGAAGGTACAGGGGTCTACGAGCAGTACTCC. Encoded protein: CASSEEGTGVYEQYS.

This clone was observed many times. V usage is TRBV11-2 and J usage is TRBJ2-3; a possible D gene is TRBD2 (6 bases). The CDR3 runs to 15 residues. V was pared by 4 bases and J by 3 bases, with 14 bases between. CDR1 and CDR2 from the germline V gene are SGHAT and FQNNGV. For the CDR3, the DNA is TGTGCCAGCAGCTCCGAGCGGGTATTGACAGATACGCAGTATTTT. Residues: CASSSERVLTDTQYF.

Note on this clone: Other DNA sequences in the sample encode the same CDR3. This chain connects TRBV5-1 to TRBJ1-1; TRBD1 is a possible D gene (6 bases). V shed 2 bases and J shed 1 base, with 6 bases lying between them. CDR3 length: 13 residues. The V gene's germline CDR1 is SGHRS and CDR2 YFSETQ. The CDR3 here is CASSLGGNTEAFF. CDR3 DNA: TGCGCCAGCAGCTTAGGGGGGAACACTGAAGCTTTCTTT. The full variable domain, with the rest looked up from reference TRBV5-1 and TRBJ1-1, is KAGVTQTPRYLIKTRGQQVTLSCSPISGHRSVSWYQQTPGQGLQFLFEYFSETQRNKGNFPGRFSGRQFSNSRSEMNVSTLELGDSALYLCASSLGGNTEAFFGQGTRLTVV.

This clone was seen repeatedly, ten times or more. The rearrangement links TRBV12-3 or TRBV12-4 to TRBJ1-2; D may be TRBD1 (6 bases). Trimming removed 5 bases from V and 7 bases from J, with 11 bases in between. The CDR3 totals 12 residues. The CDR3 is CASSRRTAGYTF. Here the CDR3 DNA reads TGTGCCAGCAGTCGAAGGACAGCTGGCTACACCTTC.

This clone was counted many times. Different DNA sequences within this sample yield the same CDR3. The V gene is TRBV19, the J gene TRBJ2-1, with unresolved D. Per germline, CDR1 LNHDA and CDR2 SQIVND (reference sequence). Trimming left V 0 bases short and J 8 bases short, with 14 bases between. This CDR3 spans 15 amino acids. CDR3 nucleotide sequence: TGTGCCAGTAGTATAGATCGACCCCCCGCGCATGAGCAGTTCTTC. Translation gives CASSIDRPPAHEQFF.

This clone was observed a few times. J is TRBJ2-3 and V is TRBV18; D not resolved. The CDR3 consists of 11 residues. The germline V gene encodes CDR1 KGHSH and CDR2 LQKENI. Trimming removed 3 bases from V and 2 bases from J, with 0 bases in between. This chain's CDR3 is CASSPTDTQYF. In nucleotides, the CDR3 is TGTGCCAGCTCACCCACAGATACGCAGTATTTT. Complete variable domain (other parts from reference TRBV18 and TRBJ2-3): NAGVMQNPRHLVRRRGQEARLRCSPMKGHSHVYWYRQLPEEGLKFMVYLQKENIIDESGMPKERFSAEFPKEGPSILRIQQVVRGDSAAYFCASSPTDTQYFGPGTRLTVL.

This clone was picked up a small number of times. The chain links TRBV6-1 to TRBJ2-7; tentatively, D is TRBD1 or TRBD2 (6 bases each). The CDR3 is made up of 14 amino acids. CDR1 and CDR2 (germline): MNHNS, SASEGT. The V end was cut by 3 bases, the J end by 5 bases, with 14 bases between. Here the CDR3 DNA reads TGTGCCAGCAGTGATGGTCCCGGGGGCGACGAGCAGTACTTC. Its protein product is CASSDGPGGDEQYF.

This clone was seen more than once but under ten times. The chain employs TRBV6-1 and TRBJ2-7; D gene unclear. V lost 2 bases, J lost 3 bases, and 14 bases lay in between. Germline CDR1 MNHNS, CDR2 SASEGT. The CDR3 sequence is 15 residues long. CDR3 loop: CASSETAVSIYEQYF. The CDR3 region has the DNA TGTGCCAGCAGTGAAACCGCAGTCTCTATCTACGAGCAGTACTTC.

This clone was observed at least ten times. The CDR3 spells CASSDRAMNTGELFF. The DNA of the CDR3 is TGTGCCAGCAGCGACCGGGCCATGAACACCGGGGAGCTGTTTTTT. The chain combines TRBV7-9 with TRBJ2-2; D is ambiguous. CDR3 length: 15 amino acids. Germline CDR1 reads SEHNR; CDR2 reads FQNEAQ (reference sequence). Between the trimmed V and J ends, which lost 5 bases and 1 base, there was a span of 11 bases.

This clone was detected a few times. The chain recombines TRBV20-1 with TRBJ2-7; 12 bases are shared with TRBD2. The CDR3 is made up of 15 amino acids. Germline V gene lookup returns CDR1 DFQATT and CDR2 SNEGSKA (reference sequence). After removal of 1 base from V and 2 bases from J, the junction contained 3 bases not matched to a gene. The CDR3 sequence: CSARAPSGRAYEQYF. CDR3 nucleotide sequence: TGCAGTGCTAGAGCCCCTAGCGGGAGGGCCTACGAGCAGTACTTC.

The chain links TRBV10-3 to TRBJ2-2; D may be TRBD2 (6 bases). The length of the CDR3 is 16 residues. The V gene's germline CDR1 is ENHRY and CDR2 SYGVKD. Deletions cut 6 bases from V and 0 bases from J, with 14 bases between. CDR3 nucleotide sequence: TGTGCCATCAGCCCTCTTAGCGGATCGAACACCGGGGAGCTGTTTTTT. Residues: CAISPLSGSNTGELFF.

The rearrangement joins TRBV3-1 to TRBJ1-2, with D unclear. Trimming shortened V by 1 base and J by 8 bases, and 11 bases separated the two germline ends. Germline CDR1 LGHDT, CDR2 YNNKEL (reference sequence). The CDR3 covers 13 residues. The CDR3: CASSQASTRGYTF. The CDR3 nucleotides read TGTGCCAGCAGCCAAGCGTCTACTCGGGGCTACACCTTC.

This chain joins TRBV11-2 and TRBJ2-7; 8 nucleotides agree with TRBD2. CDR3 size: 11 residues. Germline lookup yields CDR1 SGHAT and CDR2 FQNNGV. V dropped 10 bases and J dropped 12; count of bases not matched to a gene: 11. The DNA of the CDR3 is TGTGCCATCATCCTCCGCGGGGGGCTGTACTTC. Amino acids: CAIILRGGLYF. Together with reference TRBV11-2 and TRBJ2-7, the CDR3 gives the full variable domain: EAGVAQSPRYKIIEKRQSVAFWCNPISGHATLYWYQQILGQGPKLLIQFQNNGVVDDSQLPKDRFSAERLKGVDSTLKIQPAKLEDSAVYLCAIILRGGLYFGPGTRLTVT.

J is TRBJ1-1 and V is TRBV6-1, with D unclear. Germline CDR1 and CDR2: MNHNS and SASEGT. Trimming stripped 2 bases from V and 4 bases from J, with 14 bases between. The CDR3 has 15 residues. Written as DNA, the CDR3 is TGTGCCAGCAGTGAACTTCCGAGAGAGGTCACTGAAGCTTTCTTT. Translated: CASSELPREVTEAFF.

In its sample, this clone ranks as medium-sized (0.01 to 0.1%). The rearrangement links TRBV30 to TRBJ1-1; D not certain. Germline V CDR1 and CDR2: GTSNPN, SVGIG (reference sequence). The CDR3 contains 13 residues. The V and J ends lost 0 bases and 2 bases respectively, with 7 bases between them. The CDR3 DNA follows: TGTGCCTGGAGTGTCGGGTTCAACACTGAAGCTTTCTTT. It yields the protein CAWSVGFNTEAFF. Together with reference TRBV30 and TRBJ1-1, the CDR3 gives the full variable domain: SQTIHQWPATLVQPVGSPLSLECTVEGTSNPNLYWYRQAAGRGLQLLFYSVGIGQISSEVPQNLSASRPQDRQFILSSKKLLLSDSGFYLCAWSVGFNTEAFFGQGTRLTVV.

The chain links TRBV20-1 to TRBJ1-2; 10 bases are shared with TRBD1. Germline V CDR1 and CDR2: DFQATT, SNEGSKA (reference sequence). The CDR3 extends over 13 amino acids. The junction had 6 bases not matched to a gene; V was cut back by 6 bases and J by 5 bases. The CDR3: CSAEPGQGYGYTF. The CDR3 nucleotides are TGCAGTGCGGAACCGGGACAGGGGTATGGCTACACCTTC.

The V and J genes are TRBV30 and TRBJ1-6; a weak D match, TRBD1 (5 bases). V shed 0 bases and J shed 9 bases, with 12 bases lying between them. CDR1 is GTSNPN and CDR2 is SVGIG in the germline V gene (reference sequence). CDR3 length equals 14 residues. CDR3 amino acids: CAWSVSREGSPLHF. CDR3 DNA: TGTGCCTGGAGTGTATCCAGGGAAGGTTCACCCCTCCACTTT.

The chain combines TRBV2 with TRBJ2-4; 9 nucleotides agree with TRBD1. This CDR3 spans 15 amino acids. CDR1 is SNHLY and CDR2 is FYNNEI in the germline V gene. With V trimmed by 8 bases and J by 1 base, 6 bases remained unmatched. In nucleotides, the CDR3 is TGTGCCAGCCTTATACAGGGGGCTGCCAAAAACATTCAGTACTTC. It specifies CASLIQGAAKNIQYF.

This clone is medium-sized in the sample. V gene TRBV28 combines with J gene TRBJ1-1, with TRBD1 matching 7 bases. CDR1 and CDR2 from the germline V gene are MDHEN and SYDVKM. This CDR3 is 16 amino acids long. The V segment lost 6 bases and the J segment 1 base; nucleotides outside the gene matches: 11. The CDR3 DNA reads as TGTGCCAGCAGCCCCCCAGGGGGGGGGGCGAACACTGAAGCTTTCTTT. Translated, it gives CASSPPGGGANTEAFF.